This is a list of T cell receptor beta chains from one sample in a study of T cells in Graves' hyperthyroidism and ophthalmopathy. MiXCR, run by TCRdb on the multiplex PCR reads, gives a single entry per CDR3 protein. This sample has hundreds of thousands of distinct CDR3 sequences, with around 22% found just once. Sequenced input: blood. The receptors shown here come from a man aged 25 to 40 with Graves' ophthalmopathy. Both conserved end residues are part of each CDR3. Each record gives: clone size, J gene, D gene, V gene, CDR3 DNA, CDR3 protein. A D gene is named only where the DNA matches it firmly. Clone size is stated in some rows and not others, as once, few, many or a class when expanded.

few	TRBJ1-6	TRBD1	TRBV4-2	TGTGCCAGCAGCCAAGCTCAGGGGGTTAATTCACCCCTCCACTTT	CASSQAQGVNSPLHF
many	TRBJ1-4	TRBD1	TRBV27	TGTGCCAGCAGCCCTAAAACAGGGGTAGCTAATGAAAAACTGTTTTTT	CASSPKTGVANEKLFF
few	TRBJ2-3	TRBD2	TRBV6-1	TGTGCCAGCAGTGAAGCTTCGGGAGGGCCAGGAGATACGCAGTATTTT	CASSEASGGPGDTQYF
NA	TRBJ2-7	TRBD2	TRBV30	TGTGCCTCACGAGCGGGAGGGCCCTACGAGCAGTACTTC	CASRAGGPYEQYF
many	TRBJ1-1	NA	TRBV28	TGTGCCAGCAGTTTATTACCGGGGGCAAGGACTGAAGCTTTCTTT	CASSLLPGARTEAFF
many	TRBJ1-5	NA	TRBV11-2	TGTGCCAGCAGCTCGACAGAAGGCAATCAGCCCCAGCATTTT	CASSSTEGNQPQHF
NA	TRBJ2-7	NA	TRBV28	TGTGCCAGCAGTTTATGGTCAGGAACACACTACGAGCAGTACTTC	CASSLWSGTHYEQYF
many	TRBJ2-3	TRBD2	TRBV2	TGTGCCAGCAGTGAACGTCGGCCGGGACTAGAGTCAGGGTATGGAGATACGCAGTATTTT	CASSERRPGLESGYGDTQYF
many	TRBJ2-5	NA	TRBV5-1	TGCGCCAGCAGCCCCACCGGGACCCAAGGGGTTCAGTACTTC	CASSPTGTQGVQYF
many	TRBJ1-2	NA	TRBV5-1	TGCGCCAGCAGCTTGGAGAGAACTAACTATGGCTACACCTTC	CASSLERTNYGYTF
many	TRBJ2-7	TRBD2	TRBV12-3/TRBV12-4	TGTGCCAGCAGCTTTACTAGCGGGTCCGACTACGAGCAGTACTTC	CASSFTSGSDYEQYF
NA	TRBJ2-1	TRBD2	TRBV5-1	TGCGCCAGCAGCCCTAGGCCCGGGACTAGCGGGAGTATTTACAATGAGCAGTTCTTC	CASSPRPGTSGSIYNEQFF
many	TRBJ1-5	TRBD1	TRBV2	TGTGCCAGCACCCCGGGACAGGTAGATCAGCCCCAGCATTTT	CASTPGQVDQPQHF
NA	TRBJ1-1	NA	TRBV2	TGTGCCAGCAGTGAAACTACTGGGGCTGAAGCTTTCTTT	CASSETTGAEAFF
NA	TRBJ1-5	NA	TRBV12-3/TRBV12-4	TGTGCCAGCAGTTCCTCGGTGGCGGGCAGAATGTCCCAGCATTTT	CASSSSVAGRMSQHF
many	TRBJ2-1	NA	TRBV11-2	TGTGCCAGCAGCTTATGGGAGAACTCCTACAATGAGCAGTTCTTC	CASSLWENSYNEQFF
NA	TRBJ2-2	NA	TRBV7-2	TGTGCCAGCAGCTTACTGGGACCTTCCCCCACCGGGGAGCTGTTTTTT	CASSLLGPSPTGELFF
many	TRBJ2-1	NA	TRBV11-1	TGTGCCAGCAGCTTACAGGGGAGGGAGCAGTTCTTC	CASSLQGREQFF
NA	TRBJ2-7	NA	TRBV27	TGTGCCAGCGGGGAGGTCGGTTACTCCTACGAGCAGTACTTC	CASGEVGYSYEQYF
few	TRBJ2-1	NA	TRBV28	TGTGCCAGCAGTTTATTGCATCTAGAGAAGTTCTTC	CASSLLHLEKFF
NA	TRBJ2-4	TRBD1	TRBV15	TGTGCCACCAGCAGAGATAGGATATGGCAGGGGGCTTCCAAAAACATTCAGTACTTC	CATSRDRIWQGASKNIQYF
once	TRBJ2-1	NA	TRBV5-6	TGTGCCAGCAGCTTTCCAGAGACTAACTACAATGAGCAGTTCTTC	CASSFPETNYNEQFF
few	TRBJ1-1	TRBD1	TRBV18	TGTGCCAGCTCGTGGAGAGAAAACATGGACAGGGAAGCTTTCTTT	CASSWRENMDREAFF
NA	TRBJ2-1	NA	TRBV12-5	TGTGCTAGTGGTTTGGGGCAGGGGAGGGAGCAGTTCTTC	CASGLGQGREQFF
few	TRBJ1-1	TRBD1	TRBV20-1	TGCAGCGCTACCGGGACAGGGGGGAGTCCTGAAGCTTTCTTT	CSATGTGGSPEAFF
many	TRBJ1-6	NA	TRBV30	TGTGCCTGGGGTACAGGGTTCGGATCACCCCTCCACTTT	CAWGTGFGSPLHF
many	TRBJ2-1	NA	TRBV7-2	TGTGCCAGCAGCCCAGAATCGGAGCAGTTCTTC	CASSPESEQFF
NA	TRBJ2-2	TRBD1	TRBV11-2	TGTGCCAGCAGCTTTAACAGGGGTATCACCGGGGAGCTGTTTTTT	CASSFNRGITGELFF
few	TRBJ1-3	NA	TRBV19	TGTGCCAGTAGTGCCCCCAAAAGACTCTCTGGAAACACCATATATTTT	CASSAPKRLSGNTIYF
NA	TRBJ2-5	NA	TRBV5-1	TGCGCCAGCAGCTTGGACGCAGAGACCCAGTACTTC	CASSLDAETQYF
few	TRBJ2-1	TRBD2	TRBV3-1	TGTGCCAGCAGCCAAGCGACTAGCGGGAGGGCAAGAAATGAGCAGTTCTTC	CASSQATSGRARNEQFF
NA	TRBJ2-1	NA	TRBV20-1	TGCAGTGCTAGAGATCCTAGGACCCAGGTCGATGAGCAGTTCTTC	CSARDPRTQVDEQFF
NA	TRBJ1-5	TRBD1	TRBV7-9	TGTGCCAGCAGTAGACAGGGGACCAATCAGCCCCAGCATTTT	CASSRQGTNQPQHF
many	TRBJ1-5	TRBD1	TRBV6-6	TGTGCCAGCAGTTACCCCACAGGGGATCGAAGCAATCAGCCCCAGCATTTT	CASSYPTGDRSNQPQHF
many	TRBJ2-3	TRBD2	TRBV20-1	TGCAGTGCTAGCCCTCTAGCGGTGAACACAGATACGCAGTATTTT	CSASPLAVNTDTQYF
few	TRBJ2-7	TRBD2	TRBV20-1	TGCAGTGCTAGTTCTCCGGCGGGAGGTTCCTACGAGCAGTACTTC	CSASSPAGGSYEQYF
NA	TRBJ1-3	NA	TRBV5-1	TGTGCCAGCAGCGAATACAGTAGCTCTGGAAACACCATATATTTT	CASSEYSSSGNTIYF
many	TRBJ2-1	TRBD2	TRBV12-3/TRBV12-4	TGTGCCAGCAGCTTGAGGGATAGCGGGAGGTACCATGAGCAGTTCTTC	CASSLRDSGRYHEQFF
NA	TRBJ1-2	NA	TRBV2	TGTGCCAGCACGGGGCTGGGCAGACGCTATGGCTACACCTTC	CASTGLGRRYGYTF
NA	TRBJ1-3	NA	TRBV4-1	TGCGCCAGCAGCCAAGTTTCAGCAGGTCTCTCTGGAAACACCATATATTTT	CASSQVSAGLSGNTIYF
many	TRBJ2-3	TRBD2	TRBV20-1	TGCAGTGCTAGTCGACTAGCGGGGAACACAGATACGCAGTATTTT	CSASRLAGNTDTQYF
few	TRBJ2-1	NA	TRBV11-3	TGTGCCAGCAGCTTAGATGTCAGTAGTGAGCAGTTCTTC	CASSLDVSSEQFF
NA	TRBJ2-7	TRBD2	TRBV13	TGTGCCAGCAGCTCGCAACTAGCGGGAGTCTACGAGCAGTACTTC	CASSSQLAGVYEQYF
NA	TRBJ1-2	TRBD1	TRBV28	TGTGCCAGCAGCTCGAACAGGGGGCGGGGCTACACCTTC	CASSSNRGRGYTF
NA	TRBJ2-3	NA	TRBV11-3	TGTGCCAGCAGCCACTTGCGGACTCGCACAGATACGCAGTATTTT	CASSHLRTRTDTQYF
many	TRBJ2-1	NA	TRBV7-3	TGTGCCAGCAGCCAAAACGCCGGGACCTACAATGAGCAGTTCTTC	CASSQNAGTYNEQFF
few	TRBJ1-2	NA	TRBV6-5	TGTGCCAGCAGTTACGCACCTGGGGGGCAGAATGGCTACACCTTC	CASSYAPGGQNGYTF
many	TRBJ2-1	NA	TRBV24-1	TGTGCCACCAGTGATTCGAGCAACTCCTACAATGAGCAGTTCTTC	CATSDSSNSYNEQFF
NA	TRBJ1-1	NA	TRBV19	TGTGCCAGTAAGGGTATCAGGACGGAGAACACTGAAGCTTTCTTT	CASKGIRTENTEAFF
NA	TRBJ1-5	TRBD1	TRBV19	TGTGCCAGTAGCAAGACAGGGAGTGGCAATCAGCCCCAGCATTTT	CASSKTGSGNQPQHF
NA	TRBJ1-2	NA	TRBV6-1	TGTGCCACTCGAGGATCAGGGGAAACTGGCTACACCTTC	CATRGSGETGYTF
NA	TRBJ2-1	TRBD2	TRBV5-1	TGCGCCAGCAGCTCGGGACTAGCGGGAGGGCCGGGCAATGAGCGGTTCTTC	CASSSGLAGGPGNERFF